This TCR beta chain was recorded in a study of cytomegalovirus exposure and HLA in healthy donors. Background on the study: Later, an analysis reported that the 130 or so validation repertoires had used the same platform as the approximately 600 first-cohort repertoires.

Only in-frame clones appear in the TCRdb table, and some are missing; sequencing was by immunoSEQ multiplex PCR. The sample consists of about 200,000 clones, approximately 82% of them appearing once. CDR3 length: 13 amino acids. CDR1 is SQVTM and CDR2 is ANQGSEA in the germline V gene. V lost 5 bases and J lost 6; bases outside the gene matches: 6. General study findings and limits: There were over 150 TCR beta chains listed as cytomegalovirus-associated. Most sequenced TCRs were rare (though some public TCRs occurred in many donors).

Comment on this clone: Antigen: not known.

Sequencing was performed on PBMCs. This sequence joins TRBV29-1 and TRBJ1-1; 10 bases are a match to TRBD1. The receptor comes from a woman aged 25 to 45 in good health and CMV-seropositive. This chain's CDR3 is CSVSGTGVSEAFF. Written as DNA, the CDR3 is TGCAGCGTTTCCGGGACAGGGGTTTCTGAAGCTTTCTTT.